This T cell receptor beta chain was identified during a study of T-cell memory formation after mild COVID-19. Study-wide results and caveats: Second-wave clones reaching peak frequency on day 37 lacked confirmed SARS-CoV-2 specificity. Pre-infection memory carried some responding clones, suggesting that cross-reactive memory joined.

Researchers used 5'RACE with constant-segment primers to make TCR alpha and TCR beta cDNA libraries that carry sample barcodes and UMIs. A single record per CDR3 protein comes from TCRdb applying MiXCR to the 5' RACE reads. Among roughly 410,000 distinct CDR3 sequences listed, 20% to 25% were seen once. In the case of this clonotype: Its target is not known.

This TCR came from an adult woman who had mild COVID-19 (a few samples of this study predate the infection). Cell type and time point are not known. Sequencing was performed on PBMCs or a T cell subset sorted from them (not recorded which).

CDR3 bases: TGTGCCAGCATCATAAGCCCCGGCACAGATACGCAGTATTTT. Translation: CASIISPGTDTQYF. V usage is TRBV2 and J usage is TRBJ2-3; D gene uncertain. This CDR3 is built from 14 residues. Germline V gene lookup returns CDR1 SNHLY and CDR2 FYNNEI. Trimming stripped 7 bases from V and 1 base from J, with 12 bases between.